The 15 T cell receptor beta chains below all came from one sample that was sequenced in a study of T cell responses to AZD1222 COVID-19 vaccine. Data came from immunoSEQ multiplex PCR; TCRdb stores just in-frame clones and leaves some out. The sample records some 120,000 clones, roughly 87% being singletons. This material consisted of peripheral blood, taken on day 0 of AZD1222 vaccination. The receptors derive from an adult in good health.

The J gene is TRBJ2-7, the V gene TRBV19; 8 bases agree with TRBD1. V was pared by 3 bases and J by 3 bases, with 4 bases of the junction left unmatched. Germline CDR1 is LNHDA and CDR2 is SQIVND (reference sequence). This CDR3 comprises 14 residues. In DNA form, the CDR3 reads TGTGCCAGTAGTATGCAGGGGGCTAGCTACGAGCAGTACTTC. Amino acids: CASSMQGASYEQYF.

The V gene is TRBV4-2, the J gene TRBJ2-2; TRBD1 or TRBD2 may be the D gene (5 bases each). V lost 4 bases and J 5 bases, leaving 20 bases between the germline ends. The CDR3 runs to 17 residues. In germline, CDR1 is LGHNA, CDR2 YNFKEQ. CDR3 region: CASSPGGVGTWTGELFF. The CDR3, as DNA: TGTGCCAGCAGCCCCGGAGGAGTGGGGACCTGGACCGGGGAGCTGTTTTTT.

The chain employs TRBV23-1 and TRBJ1-5, with D uncertain. TRBV23-1 is labeled an ORF, and its function is uncertain. This CDR3 contains 17 residues. V was cut by 0 bases and J by 0 bases, with 12 bases left in between. The chain's CDR3 is CASSQSRALYSNQPQHF. The CDR3 DNA is TGCGCCAGCAGTCAATCTAGGGCACTATATAGCAATCAGCCCCAGCATTTT.

This clone came up a few times. This chain links TRBV7-6 with TRBJ2-2; 9 positions agree with TRBD2. The CDR3 has 15 residues. Germline trimming cut 3 bases from V and 4 bases from J; bases unmatched to any gene: 3. Germline values: CDR1 SGHVS, CDR2 FNYEAQ. CDR3 in amino acids: CASSLGLAATGELFF. CDR3 bases: TGTGCCAGCAGCTTGGGACTAGCCGCCACCGGGGAGCTGTTTTTT.

This clone appeared a few times. The rearrangement uses TRBV6-5 and TRBJ2-1, with 11 nucleotides matching TRBD2. Germline lookup yields CDR1 MNHEY and CDR2 SVGAGI. The length of the CDR3 is 15 residues. The trim removed 6 bases at V and 7 bases at J, leaving 8 bases unmatched. The CDR3: CASSPQLAGVNEQFF. The CDR3 DNA follows: TGTGCCAGCAGCCCCCAACTAGCGGGGGTTAATGAGCAGTTCTTC.

The chain links TRBV15 to TRBJ2-1; the D is unclear. Germline V gene sequence: CDR1 LNHNV, CDR2 YYDKDF (reference sequence). CDR3 length: 14 residues. V was shortened by 8 bases and J by 0 bases, with 11 bases between the two germline ends. CDR3 DNA sequence: TGTGCCACCCACTTAGGAAGCTCCTACAATGAGCAGTTCTTC. Amino acid sequence: CATHLGSSYNEQFF.

The chain recombines TRBV28 with TRBJ1-5; TRBD1 is a possible D gene (6 bases). V shed 4 bases and J shed 6 bases, with 13 bases lying between them. Germline CDR1 MDHEN, CDR2 SYDVKM. The CDR3 runs 14 residues. CDR3 DNA sequence: TGTGCCAGCAGTTGGGGACATCTGACTCAGCCCCAGCATTTT. Amino acid sequence: CASSWGHLTQPQHF.

CDR3 DNA sequence: TGTGCCAGCAGCCCCCTGGGGGGGACGGGGGGAGAGACCCAGTACTTC. As protein: CASSPLGGTGGETQYF. This chain joins TRBV5-5 and TRBJ2-5; 7 nucleotides agree with TRBD2. The trim removed 4 bases at V and 4 bases at J, leaving 13 bases unmatched. The length of the CDR3 is 16 residues. Per the germline V gene, CDR1 is SGHKS and CDR2 is YYEKEE (reference sequence).

J is TRBJ1-5 and V is TRBV19, with D unresolved. The CDR3 has 16 residues. The germline gives CDR1 LNHDA, CDR2 SQIVND (reference sequence). The germline V and J ends were trimmed by 8 bases and 7 bases, with 24 bases remaining between them. CDR3 protein: CASQSFGARRSQPQHF. CDR3 nucleotides: TGTGCCAGTCAATCCTTTGGCGCCCGAAGGAGCCAGCCCCAGCATTTT. Full variable domain (outside the CDR3, taken from reference TRBV19 and TRBJ1-5): DGGITQSPKYLFRKEGQNVTLSCEQNLNHDAMYWYRQDPGQGLRLIYYSQIVNDFQKGDIAEGYSVSREKKESFPLTVTSAQKNPTAFYLCASQSFGARRSQPQHFGDGTRLSIL.

CDR3 sequence (DNA): TGTGCCAGCAGTTCGGGACAGCGACTCGGGGCAGATACGCAGTATTTT. Its protein product is CASSSGQRLGADTQYF. The chain combines TRBV28 with TRBJ2-3; TRBD1 agrees at 7 bases. V dropped 4 bases and J dropped 4; count of bases not matched to a gene: 11. The CDR3 has 16 residues. Looked up from germline, CDR1 is MDHEN and CDR2 is SYDVKM.

V is TRBV6-1 and J is TRBJ1-6; D unclear. The CDR3 runs 15 residues. The V gene's germline CDR1 is MNHNS and CDR2 SASEGT. V was clipped by 3 bases and J by 7 bases, with 13 bases between them. The CDR3 DNA reads as TGTGCCAGCAGTGAGTGGGGAGTTTGGAATTCACCCCTCCACTTT. This codes for CASSEWGVWNSPLHF.

This clone was seen a handful of times. The gene calls are TRBV24-1 and TRBJ2-7, with TRBD1 matching over 9 bases. V gave up 4 bases and J gave up 2 bases; unmatched junction bases: 5. The CDR3 is made up of 15 amino acids. Germline CDR1 and CDR2: KGHDR and SFDVKD. This chain's CDR3 is CATSDAGQGAYEQYF. The CDR3 DNA is TGTGCCACCAGTGACGCGGGACAGGGCGCCTACGAGCAGTACTTC.

The chain carries TRBV5-1 and TRBJ2-1; 8 positions match TRBD2. Germline values: CDR1 SGHRS, CDR2 YFSETQ. V gave up 4 bases and J gave up 0 bases; unmatched junction bases: 6. CDR3 length: 16 amino acids. The CDR3 here is CASSGSSGASYNEQFF. The DNA for the CDR3 is TGCGCCAGCAGCGGTAGTAGCGGGGCCTCCTACAATGAGCAGTTCTTC.

A single count supports this clone. The chain recombines TRBV6-6 with TRBJ1-6; 10 bases are shared with TRBD1. The junction had 8 bases not matched to a gene; V was cut back by 5 bases and J by 4 bases. Germline V gene lookup returns CDR1 MNHNY and CDR2 SVGAGI (reference sequence). The CDR3 contains 17 residues. The CDR3 protein is CASSPGTGVGYNSPLHF. The CDR3 nucleotides are TGTGCCAGCAGTCCCGGGACAGGGGTAGGGTATAATTCACCCCTCCACTTT.

The chain uses TRBV5-1 and TRBJ2-7, with unresolved D. Germline V gene data show CDR1 as SGHRS and CDR2 as YFSETQ. V lost 2 bases, J lost 0 bases, and 9 bases lay in between. This CDR3 spans 14 amino acids. CDR3 nucleotides: TGCGCCAGCAGCTTTTTTCCAGCCTCCTACGAGCAGTACTTC. This translates into CASSFFPASYEQYF.